One sample yielded the 7 T cell receptor beta chains listed below, sequenced in a study of graft-versus-host responses after intestinal transplantation. Intraepithelial and lamina propria lymphocytes were isolated from graft specimens. Method: immunoSEQ multiplex PCR; TCRdb's copy keeps in-frame clones and lacks some. This sample carries about 15,000 clones, around 77% of them seen once, and the ten largest clones take around 7.4%. The sequences come from ileum tissue, collected around 69 weeks after intestinal transplant. The receptors originated from a human patient who received an intestinal transplant, so some T cells may come from the graft donor.

The V and J genes are TRBV7-6 and TRBJ2-1, with D possibly TRBD2 on 5 matching bases. The germline V and J ends were trimmed by 5 bases and 7 bases, with 9 bases remaining between them. This CDR3 has 12 amino acids. Germline CDR1 SGHVS, CDR2 FNYEAQ. Here the CDR3 DNA reads TGTGCCAGCAGCGGGAGCGGTAATGAGCAGTTCTTC. Encoded protein: CASSGSGNEQFF.

The chain carries TRBV19 and TRBJ2-1, with 12 bases matching TRBD2. Germline V CDR1 and CDR2: LNHDA, SQIVND (reference sequence). This CDR3 spans 18 amino acids. The V segment lost 4 bases and the J segment 9 bases; nucleotides outside the gene matches: 16. The DNA of the CDR3 is TGTGCCAGTAGTAAGAGGGGGACTAGCGGGCCCCGGGGCGGTGAGCAGTTCTTC. Translating gives CASSKRGTSGPRGGEQFF.

This clone was counted a single time. J is TRBJ2-2 and V is TRBV7-8; D possibly corresponds to TRBD1 (6 bases). CDR1 is SGHVS, CDR2 FQNEAQ, per germline. V was clipped by 3 bases and J by 6 bases, with 11 bases between them. The CDR3 extends over 14 amino acids. The CDR3 loop is CASSFQGRSGELFF. CDR3 nucleotide sequence: TGTGCCAGCAGCTTTCAGGGGCGATCCGGGGAGCTGTTTTTT.

The chain joins TRBV19 to TRBJ1-1, with D unclear. Trimming removed 4 bases at V and 1 base at J, with 10 bases between. Germline CDR1 is LNHDA and CDR2 is SQIVND (reference sequence). The CDR3 runs 14 residues. The CDR3 DNA sequence: TGTGCCAGTAGTACCCGGGCTAGGAACACTGAAGCTTTCTTT. Protein: CASSTRARNTEAFF.

V is TRBV6-5 and J is TRBJ2-3; a possible D gene is TRBD2 (6 bases). This CDR3 spans 14 amino acids. Germline CDR1 and CDR2: MNHEY and SVGAGI. The V end was cut by 0 bases, the J end by 3 bases, with 7 bases between. DNA of the CDR3: TGTGCCAGCAGTTACTCCGGGGGAACAGATACGCAGTATTTT. Its protein product is CASSYSGGTDTQYF.

The chain has TRBV20-1 and TRBJ1-1; D gene unclear. The V end lost 3 bases, the J end lost 8 bases, and 10 bases lay between the germline ends. From germline, CDR1 is DFQATT and CDR2 SNEGSKA (reference sequence). This CDR3 is 11 amino acids long. CDR3 nucleotide sequence: TGCAGTGCTAGGCCCAATCCGGAAGCTTTCTTT. This codes for CSARPNPEAFF.

V usage is TRBV6-1 and J usage is TRBJ2-7; D is uncertain. Germline lookup yields CDR1 MNHNS and CDR2 SASEGT. The CDR3 contains 15 residues. V lost 1 base to trimming and J lost 3 bases, with 13 bases between them. CDR3 DNA: TGTGCCAGCAGTGAAGTGGTCCGCGGATACTACGAGCAGTACTTC. Protein sequence: CASSEVVRGYYEQYF.